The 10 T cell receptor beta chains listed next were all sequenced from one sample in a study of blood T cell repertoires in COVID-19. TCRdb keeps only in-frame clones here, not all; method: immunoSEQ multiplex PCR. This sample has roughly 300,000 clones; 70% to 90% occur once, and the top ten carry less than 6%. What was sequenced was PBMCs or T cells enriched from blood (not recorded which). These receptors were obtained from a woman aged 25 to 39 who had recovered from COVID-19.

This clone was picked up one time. The CDR3 region is CASRGGQGRLYGYTF. The CDR3 region has the DNA TGTGCCAGCCGGGGGGGACAGGGAAGACTCTATGGCTACACCTTC. V is TRBV3-1 (or the pseudogene TRBV3-2) and J is TRBJ1-2; the match to TRBD1 covers 9 bases. Trimming cost V 8 bases and J 4 bases; bases outside gene matches: 11. Germline loops: CDR1 LGHDT, CDR2 YNNKEL (reference sequence). CDR3 size: 15 residues.

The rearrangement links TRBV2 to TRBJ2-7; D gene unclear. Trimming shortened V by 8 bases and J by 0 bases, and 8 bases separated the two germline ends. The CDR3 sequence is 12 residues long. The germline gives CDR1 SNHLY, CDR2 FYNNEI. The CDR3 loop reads CASRLLSYEQYF. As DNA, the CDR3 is TGTGCCAGCCGACTCCTCTCCTACGAGCAGTACTTC.

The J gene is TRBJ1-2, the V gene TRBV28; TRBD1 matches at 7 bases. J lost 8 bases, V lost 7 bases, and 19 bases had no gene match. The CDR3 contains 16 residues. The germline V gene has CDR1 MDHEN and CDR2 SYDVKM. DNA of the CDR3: TGTGCCAGCACCTCGGACCGGGACAGAGGGAGGCGGGGCTACACCTTC. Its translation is CASTSDRDRGRRGYTF.

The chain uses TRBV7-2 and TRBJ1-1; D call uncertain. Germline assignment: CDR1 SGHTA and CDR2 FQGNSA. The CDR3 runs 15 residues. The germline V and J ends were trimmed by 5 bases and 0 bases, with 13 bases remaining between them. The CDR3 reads CASSRRAGMNTEAFF. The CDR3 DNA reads TGTGCCAGCAGCCGGAGGGCGGGCATGAACACTGAAGCTTTCTTT. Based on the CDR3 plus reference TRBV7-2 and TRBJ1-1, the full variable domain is GAGVSQSPSNKVTEKGKDVELRCDPISGHTALYWYRQSLGQGLEFLIYFQGNSAPDKSGLPSDRFSAERTGGSVSTLTIQRTQQEDSAVYLCASSRRAGMNTEAFFGQGTRLTVV.

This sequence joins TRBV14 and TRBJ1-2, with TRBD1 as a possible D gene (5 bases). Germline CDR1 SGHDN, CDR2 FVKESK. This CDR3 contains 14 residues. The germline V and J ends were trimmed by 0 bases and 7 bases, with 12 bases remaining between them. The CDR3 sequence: CASSQEGGVGGYTF. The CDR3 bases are TGTGCCAGCAGCCAAGAGGGGGGGGTTGGTGGCTACACCTTC.

The DNA of the CDR3 is TGTGCCACCAGTGATCCCCGGACTAGCGGGAACGAGCAGTACTTC. Amino acid sequence: CATSDPRTSGNEQYF. The chain recombines TRBV24-1 with TRBJ2-7; 12 nucleotides match TRBD2. Germline trimming cut 3 bases from V and 5 bases from J; bases unmatched to any gene: 4. Germline V gene sequence: CDR1 KGHDR, CDR2 SFDVKD. The CDR3 is 15 amino acids.

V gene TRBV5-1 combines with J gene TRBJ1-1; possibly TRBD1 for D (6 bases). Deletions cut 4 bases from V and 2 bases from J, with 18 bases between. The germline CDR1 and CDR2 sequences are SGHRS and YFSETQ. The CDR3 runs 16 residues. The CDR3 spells CASSQQSGGSNTEAFF. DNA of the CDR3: TGCGCCAGCAGCCAGCAATCTGGGGGCAGTAACACTGAAGCTTTCTTT.

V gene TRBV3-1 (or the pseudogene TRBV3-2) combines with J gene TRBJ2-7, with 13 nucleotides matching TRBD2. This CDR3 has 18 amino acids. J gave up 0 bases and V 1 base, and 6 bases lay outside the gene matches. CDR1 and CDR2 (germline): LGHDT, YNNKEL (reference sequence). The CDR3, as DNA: TGTGCCAGCAGCCAAGGACTAGCGGGGGGAAGGATCTCCTACGAGCAGTACTTC. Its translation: CASSQGLAGGRISYEQYF.

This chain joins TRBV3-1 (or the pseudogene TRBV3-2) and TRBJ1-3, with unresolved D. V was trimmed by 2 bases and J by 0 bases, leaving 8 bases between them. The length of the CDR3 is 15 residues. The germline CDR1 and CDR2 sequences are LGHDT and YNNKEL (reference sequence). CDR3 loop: CASSQSRDSGNTIYF. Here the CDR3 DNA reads TGTGCCAGCAGCCAATCCCGGGACTCTGGAAACACCATATATTTT.

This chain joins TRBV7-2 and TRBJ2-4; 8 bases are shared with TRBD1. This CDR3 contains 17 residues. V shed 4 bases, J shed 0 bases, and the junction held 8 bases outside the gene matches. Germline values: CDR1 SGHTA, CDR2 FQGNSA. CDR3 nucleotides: TGTGCCAGCAGCTCACGAGGACAGGGAACAGCCAAAAACATTCAGTACTTC. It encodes CASSSRGQGTAKNIQYF.